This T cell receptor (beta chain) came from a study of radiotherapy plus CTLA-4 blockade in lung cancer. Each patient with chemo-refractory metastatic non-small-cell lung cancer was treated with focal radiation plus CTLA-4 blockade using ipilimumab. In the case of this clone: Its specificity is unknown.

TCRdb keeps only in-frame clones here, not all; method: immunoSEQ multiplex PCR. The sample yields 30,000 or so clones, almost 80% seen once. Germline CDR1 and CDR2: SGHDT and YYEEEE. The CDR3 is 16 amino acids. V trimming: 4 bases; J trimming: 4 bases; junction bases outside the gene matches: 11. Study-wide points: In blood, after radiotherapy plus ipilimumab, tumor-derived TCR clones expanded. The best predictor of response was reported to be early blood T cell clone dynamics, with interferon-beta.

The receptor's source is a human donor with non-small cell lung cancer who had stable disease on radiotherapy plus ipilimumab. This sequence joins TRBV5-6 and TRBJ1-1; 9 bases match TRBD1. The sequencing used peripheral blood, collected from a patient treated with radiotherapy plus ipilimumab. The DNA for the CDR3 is TGTGCCAGCAGCCCCGCCCGGGACAGGGAAGGCACTGAAGCTTTCTTT. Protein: CASSPARDREGTEAFF.